This is a list of T cell receptor beta chains from one sample in a study of identical twins. One entry per CDR3 protein results from TCRdb running MiXCR on the 5' RACE reads. Of about 720,000 distinct CDR3 sequences in the sample, approximately 18% were seen once. These data were also filed under a second study, of T cells expressing NK-cell markers.

The sequencing sample was made of PBMCs. These receptors were taken from a woman younger than 35 in good health. Both conserved end residues are part of each CDR3. Fields, in order: clone size, D gene, V gene, J gene, CDR3 protein, CDR3 DNA. A D gene is named only where the DNA matches it firmly. Expanded clones are given a class, and other clones once, few, many or no size at all.

>few|TRBD1|TRBV15|TRBJ2-5
CATLPGTGDETQYF
TGTGCCACCCTTCCCGGGACAGGGGATGAGACCCAGTACTTC
>once|-|TRBV3-1|TRBJ2-1
CASSQGLRVSYNEQFF
TGTGCCAGCAGCCAAGGTTTGCGGGTGTCCTACAATGAGCAGTTCTTC
>-|-|TRBV29-1|TRBJ2-5
CSVSRGAGETQYF
TGCAGCGTTAGTCGGGGGGCCGGGGAGACCCAGTACTTC
>-|TRBD2|TRBV20-1|TRBJ2-1
CSAAGTSGTNSYNEQFF
TGCAGTGCTGCGGGGACTAGCGGGACGAACTCCTACAATGAGCAGTTCTTC
>few|TRBD1|TRBV7-6|TRBJ2-3
CASSLPGQGATDTQYF
TGTGCCAGCAGCTTACCGGGACAGGGGGCAACAGATACGCAGTATTTT
>many|TRBD1|TRBV6-1|TRBJ1-3
CASSADRAGNTIYF
TGTGCCAGCAGTGCCGACAGGGCTGGAAACACCATATATTTT
>-|TRBD1|TRBV6-1|TRBJ2-2
CATWGRDRAAGELFF
TGTGCCACCTGGGGCCGGGACAGGGCAGCCGGGGAGCTGTTTTTT
>-|TRBD1|TRBV20-1|TRBJ2-5
CSALDRVETQYF
TGCAGTGCCCTTGACAGGGTGGAGACCCAGTACTTC
>-|-|TRBV6-2/TRBV6-3|TRBJ2-4
CASSRDLEAKNIQYF
TGTGCCAGCAGTAGAGACTTGGAGGCCAAAAACATTCAGTACTTC
>-|-|TRBV19|TRBJ2-7
CASTGRPYEQYF
TGTGCCAGTACGGGACGCCCCTACGAGCAGTACTTC
>few|TRBD2|TRBV5-1|TRBJ2-1
CASSPGLAVREQFF
TGCGCCAGCAGCCCGGGACTAGCGGTTCGTGAGCAGTTCTTC
>-|TRBD2|TRBV7-2|TRBJ2-7
CASSLVVAGRYEQYF
TGTGCCAGCAGCTTAGTAGTAGCGGGACGCTACGAGCAGTACTTC
>few|-|TRBV5-1|TRBJ2-7
CASSLSGGASSYEQYF
TGCGCCAGCAGCTTGTCGGGCGGGGCTAGCTCCTACGAGCAGTACTTC
>few|-|TRBV29-1|TRBJ2-1
CSVDKRIGLANNEQFF
TGCAGCGTTGATAAGCGGATAGGGCTAGCGAACAATGAGCAGTTCTTC
>-|TRBD2|TRBV20-1|TRBJ2-1
CSASGRLAGDDEQFF
TGCAGTGCTAGTGGCCGACTAGCGGGAGACGATGAGCAGTTCTTC
>few|TRBD1|TRBV20-1|TRBJ1-5
CSAPDRGNQPQHF
TGCAGTGCTCCGGACAGGGGTAATCAGCCCCAGCATTTT
>-|TRBD1|TRBV28|TRBJ2-2
CASKTGQINTGELFF
TGTGCCAGCAAGACGGGACAGATAAACACCGGGGAGCTGTTTTTT
>few|-|TRBV12-3/TRBV12-4|TRBJ1-5
CASSLGVYQPQHF
TGTGCCAGCAGTTTGGGTGTCTATCAGCCCCAGCATTTT
>-|-|TRBV20-1|TRBJ2-1
CSATRQHNEQFF
TGCAGTGCTACCCGACAGCACAATGAGCAGTTCTTC
>-|-|TRBV20-1|TRBJ2-6
CSARARSGANVLTF
TGCAGTGCTAGAGCACGCTCTGGGGCCAACGTCCTGACTTTC
>-|TRBD1|TRBV7-6|TRBJ1-1
CASSLARTGDPEAFF
TGTGCCAGCAGCTTAGCGAGGACAGGGGATCCTGAAGCTTTCTTT
>few|-|TRBV5-6|TRBJ1-2
CASSLDSPNYGYTF
TGTGCCAGCAGCCTGGACAGTCCGAACTATGGCTACACCTTC
>few|-|TRBV20-1|TRBJ2-1
CSAARENEQFF
TGCAGTGCTGCGAGAGAGAATGAGCAGTTCTTC
>few|-|TRBV29-1|TRBJ2-2
CSVGRWTDSPENTGELFF
TGCAGCGTTGGGAGATGGACAGACTCTCCAGAGAACACCGGGGAGCTGTTTTTT
>-|-|TRBV18|TRBJ2-7
CASSEGPSYEQYF
TGTGCCAGCTCGGAGGGCCCTTCCTACGAGCAGTACTTC
>few|-|TRBV19|TRBJ1-2
CATGDRYGYTF
TGTGCCACAGGGGACCGGTATGGCTACACCTTC
>-|-|TRBV20-1|TRBJ2-3
CFARDRAGPPDTQYF
TGCTTTGCTAGAGATAGGGCAGGGCCCCCAGATACGCAGTATTTT
>few|TRBD1|TRBV7-9|TRBJ2-7
CASSTRDRGAYEQYF
TGTGCCAGCAGCACCCGGGACAGGGGCGCTTACGAGCAGTACTTC
>few|-|TRBV6-2/TRBV6-3|TRBJ2-1
CASSYNRDSFSSYNEQFF
TGTGCCAGCAGTTACAACAGGGATTCTTTTTCCTCCTACAATGAGCAGTTCTTC
>many|TRBD2|TRBV20-1|TRBJ2-7
CSASRSSGPYEQYF
TGCAGTGCTAGTCGTTCTAGCGGTCCCTACGAGCAGTACTTC
>-|-|TRBV10-3|TRBJ2-2
CATKTANTGELFF
TGTGCCACAAAGACAGCGAACACCGGGGAGCTGTTTTTT
>-|-|TRBV10-3|TRBJ2-3
CAISEVVTDTQYF
TGTGCCATCAGTGAGGTAGTGACAGATACGCAGTATTTT
>few|-|TRBV12-5|TRBJ2-7
CASVQGGIDEQYF
TGTGCTAGTGTCCAGGGGGGTATCGACGAGCAGTACTTC
>few|TRBD1|TRBV12-3/TRBV12-4|TRBJ1-2
CASSADRGIGGYTF
TGTGCCAGCAGTGCTGACAGGGGAATTGGTGGCTACACCTTC
>few|TRBD2|TRBV6-5|TRBJ2-7
CASSSTASGNYEQYF
TGTGCCAGCAGTTCGACAGCTAGCGGGAACTACGAGCAGTACTTC
>many|-|TRBV7-9|TRBJ2-1
CASSGDSRNEQFF
TGTGCCAGCAGCGGGGACTCTCGCAATGAGCAGTTCTTC
>few|-|TRBV7-9|TRBJ2-5
CASSLAGAAEETQYF
TGTGCCAGCAGCTTAGCGGGGGCGGCAGAAGAGACCCAGTACTTC
>-|TRBD2|TRBV10-1|TRBJ2-7
CASSPSGSEQYF
TGCGCCAGCAGCCCTAGCGGGAGCGAGCAGTACTTC
>few|-|TRBV6-6|TRBJ1-1
CASNSLNTEAFF
TGTGCCAGCAATTCCCTGAACACTGAAGCTTTCTTT
>once|-|TRBV5-1|TRBJ2-2
CASTSSQNTGELFF
TGCGCCAGCACCTCTAGCCAGAACACCGGGGAGCTGTTTTTT
>-|-|TRBV6-5|TRBJ1-1
CASSHTVLGEEAFF
TGTGCCAGCAGTCACACAGTCCTGGGTGAGGAAGCTTTCTTT
>few|-|TRBV20-1|TRBJ1-2
CSARQVSNYGYTF
TGCAGTGCGCGACAGGTCTCTAACTATGGCTACACCTTC
>few|-|TRBV12-3/TRBV12-4|TRBJ2-3
CASSLVRGTNTQYF
TGTGCCAGCAGTTTAGTCCGGGGCACGAATACGCAGTATTTT
>-|-|TRBV12-3/TRBV12-4|TRBJ1-3
CASSLEIRVAGNTIYF
TGTGCCAGCAGTTTAGAGATCAGGGTGGCTGGAAACACCATATATTTT
>-|-|TRBV9|TRBJ1-1
CASSVRPDTEAFF
TGTGCCAGCAGCGTTCGTCCAGACACTGAAGCTTTCTTT